Here is one T cell receptor (beta chain) with its context. Its specificity is not known. Samples were taken at baseline and on day 1 of cycles 4 and 7. Assay: immunoSEQ multiplex PCR; the TCRdb copy retains only in-frame clones and omits some. The data show fewer than 50,000 clones, roughly 77% seen once. The germline V gene has CDR1 MGHRA and CDR2 YSYEKL. The V end was cut by 5 bases, the J end by 4 bases, with 14 bases between. The CDR3 sequence is 14 residues long. This specimen belongs to a study of OX40 agonist ivuxolimab in advanced cancers. Study at large: Dose-escalation patients were diagnosed with hepatocellular carcinoma, melanoma, renal cell cancer or head and neck cancer. Whole-study results and caveats: Average numbers of expanded clones were greater in CD8+ T cells than in CD4+.

This sample comprised CD4+ or CD8+ T cells sorted from blood, obtained in a trial of the OX40 agonist ivuxolimab. This chain connects TRBV4-1 to TRBJ1-1, with a tentative D call TRBD1 (5 bases). This receptor was taken from an adult with an advanced solid tumor such as melanoma, head and neck, liver or kidney cancer. The CDR3 here is CASSAPDRATEAFF. CDR3 nucleotide sequence: TGCGCCAGCAGCGCCCCTGACAGAGCCACTGAAGCTTTCTTT.